What follows are 11 T cell receptor beta chains derived from one specimen sequenced in a study of breast tumors, draining lymph nodes, adjacent tissues. Each CDR3 protein is one row after TCRdb ran MiXCR on the multiplex PCR reads. The table shows some 21,000 distinct CDR3 sequences, with roughly 40% occurring only once. Input material: breast tumor tissue. These receptors were collected from a female donor with breast cancer. Some clones in this sample may be carry-over from other donors' samples.

This rearrangement joins TRBV28 to TRBJ1-5; possibly TRBD1 for D (6 bases). Germline CDR1 MDHEN, CDR2 SYDVKM. The CDR3 is made up of 15 amino acids. V lost 5 bases to trimming and J lost 2 bases, with 13 bases between them. The DNA of the CDR3 is TGTGCCAGCAGTCGCTATAGGGGGGGCAATCAGCCCCAGCATTTT. Its translation: CASSRYRGGNQPQHF.

This clonotype came up many times. V usage is TRBV11-1 and J usage is TRBJ2-2; 10 positions agree with TRBD1. Germline CDR1 and CDR2: SGHAT and FQDESV (reference sequence). The CDR3 has 16 amino acids. Germline trimming cut 5 bases from V and 6 bases from J; bases unmatched to any gene: 9. Here the CDR3 reads CASSQLGQGLPGELFF. CDR3 sequence (DNA): TGTGCCAGCAGCCAGCTGGGACAGGGGCTCCCCGGGGAGCTGTTTTTT.

This clonotype was picked up a small number of times. The genes are TRBV7-9 and TRBJ1-2; D possibly corresponds to TRBD1 (6 bases). Trimming stripped 1 base from V and 3 bases from J, with 9 bases between. The V gene's germline CDR1 is SEHNR and CDR2 FQNEAQ (reference sequence). The CDR3 is 14 residues long. CDR3 region: CASSLVEGDYGYTF. The CDR3 coding sequence is TGTGCCAGCAGCTTAGTGGAGGGGGACTATGGCTACACCTTC.

This clonotype has a count of ten or more. This chain joins TRBV4-1 and TRBJ1-2; D not resolved. Germline CDR1 and CDR2: MGHRA and YSYEKL. Trimming took off 1 base at V and 4 bases at J, with 10 bases between the two ends. This CDR3 region has 14 residues. The CDR3 region has the DNA TGCGCCAGCAGCCAAGGACCCAGCTCCTATGGCTACACCTTC. Protein product: CASSQGPSSYGYTF.

This clonotype is medium-sized. This chain joins TRBV5-1 and TRBJ2-7, with D perhaps matching TRBD1 (6 bases). CDR1 and CDR2 from the germline V gene are SGHRS and YFSETQ. V was trimmed by 4 bases and J by 3 bases, leaving 14 bases between them. The CDR3 contains 14 residues. The CDR3 protein is CASSPRTEYYEQYF. CDR3 nucleotide sequence: TGCGCCAGCAGCCCCCGGACAGAGTACTACGAGCAGTACTTC. Based on the CDR3 plus reference TRBV5-1 and TRBJ2-7, the full variable domain is KAGVTQTPRYLIKTRGQQVTLSCSPISGHRSVSWYQQTPGQGLQFLFEYFSETQRNKGNFPGRFSGRQFSNSRSEMNVSTLELGDSALYLCASSPRTEYYEQYFGPGTRLTVT.

This clonotype was seen many times. The chain joins TRBV7-2 to TRBJ2-7; D not resolved. Germline assignment: CDR1 SGHTA and CDR2 FQGNSA. The CDR3 extends over 12 amino acids. The germline V and J ends were trimmed by 2 bases and 3 bases, with 5 bases remaining between them. For the CDR3, the DNA is TGTGCCAGCAGCTTAATTGGCTACGAGCAGTACTTC. Its translation is CASSLIGYEQYF.

This clonotype has at least ten counts. This sequence joins TRBV11-2 and TRBJ2-5; D may correspond to TRBD1 or TRBD2 (5 bases each). The V gene's germline CDR1 is SGHAT and CDR2 FQNNGV. Trimming left V 3 bases short and J 7 bases short, with 18 bases between. The CDR3 sequence is 15 residues long. This CDR3 reads CASSFPGWGAGTQYF. As DNA, the CDR3 is TGTGCCAGCAGCTTCCCGGGGTGGGGCGCAGGGACCCAGTACTTC.

Relative to its sample, this clonotype is medium-sized (0.01 to 0.1%). The chain employs TRBV20-1 and TRBJ2-5; D gene uncertain. Germline CDR1 and CDR2: DFQATT and SNEGSKA (reference sequence). The CDR3 covers 13 residues. V was clipped by 0 bases and J by 5 bases, with 10 bases between them. CDR3: CSARDVAWETQYF. CDR3 DNA: TGCAGTGCTAGAGATGTAGCATGGGAGACCCAGTACTTC.

This clonotype was found once. The J gene is TRBJ1-6, the V gene TRBV9; D is unresolved. Trimming shortened V by 0 bases and J by 14 bases, and 15 bases separated the two germline ends. The CDR3 covers 14 residues. CDR1 is SGDLS, CDR2 YYNGEE, per germline. The CDR3 loop reads CASSVVGVGATLHF. The CDR3 coding sequence is TGTGCCAGCAGCGTAGTCGGTGTCGGCGCAACCCTCCACTTT.

CDR3 residues: CASRRQGEYSPLHF. The CDR3 DNA reads TGTGCCAGCAGGAGACAGGGCGAGTATTCACCCCTCCACTTT. The rearrangement uses TRBV3-1 and TRBJ1-6, with 7 bases matching TRBD1. Germline CDR1 and CDR2: LGHDT and YNNKEL (reference sequence). This CDR3 comprises 14 residues. Trimming took 6 bases from V and 8 from J; bases not matched to a gene: 7.

The chain links TRBV29-1 to TRBJ2-7; weak D call: TRBD2 (6 bases). The CDR3 consists of 11 residues. The germline V and J ends were trimmed by 3 bases and 3 bases, with 6 bases remaining between them. CDR1 SQVTM and CDR2 ANQGSEA come from the germline V gene. CDR3 bases: TGCAGCGTTGAGGGAGGCTACGAGCAGTACTTC. Protein product: CSVEGGYEQYF.